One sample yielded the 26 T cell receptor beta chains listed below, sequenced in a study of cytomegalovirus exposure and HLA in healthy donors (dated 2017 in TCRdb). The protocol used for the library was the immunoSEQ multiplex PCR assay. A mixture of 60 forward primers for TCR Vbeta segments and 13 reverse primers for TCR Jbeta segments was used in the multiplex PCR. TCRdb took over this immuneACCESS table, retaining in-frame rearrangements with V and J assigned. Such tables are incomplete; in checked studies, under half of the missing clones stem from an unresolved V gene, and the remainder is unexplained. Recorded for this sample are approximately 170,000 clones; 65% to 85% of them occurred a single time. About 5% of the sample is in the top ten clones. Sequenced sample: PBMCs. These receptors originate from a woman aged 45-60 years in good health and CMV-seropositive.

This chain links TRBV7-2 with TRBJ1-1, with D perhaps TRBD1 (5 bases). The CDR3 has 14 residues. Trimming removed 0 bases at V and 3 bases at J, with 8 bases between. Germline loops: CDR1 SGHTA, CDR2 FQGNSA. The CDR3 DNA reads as TGTGCCAGCAGCTTAGCACGGGGGGACACTGAAGCTTTCTTT. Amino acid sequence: CASSLARGDTEAFF.

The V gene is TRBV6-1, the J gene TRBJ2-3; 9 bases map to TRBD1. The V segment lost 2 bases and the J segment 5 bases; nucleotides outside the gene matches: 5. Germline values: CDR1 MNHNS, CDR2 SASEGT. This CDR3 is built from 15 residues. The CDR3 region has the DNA TGTGCCAGCAGTGAATCCGGGACAGGGATAGATACGCAGTATTTT. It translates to CASSESGTGIDTQYF.

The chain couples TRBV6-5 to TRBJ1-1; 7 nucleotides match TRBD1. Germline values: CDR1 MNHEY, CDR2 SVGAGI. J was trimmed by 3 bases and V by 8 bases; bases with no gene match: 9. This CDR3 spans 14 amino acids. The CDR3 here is CASERGGSDTEAFF. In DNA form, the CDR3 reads TGTGCCAGCGAAAGAGGGGGCTCGGACACTGAAGCTTTCTTT.

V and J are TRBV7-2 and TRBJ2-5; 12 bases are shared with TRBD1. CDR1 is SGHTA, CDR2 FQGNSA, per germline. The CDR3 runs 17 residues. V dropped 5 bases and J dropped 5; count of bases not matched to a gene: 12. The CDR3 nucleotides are TGTGCCAGCAGCCTTAGCCCGGGACAGGGGGCCAGGGAGACCCAGTACTTC. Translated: CASSLSPGQGARETQYF.

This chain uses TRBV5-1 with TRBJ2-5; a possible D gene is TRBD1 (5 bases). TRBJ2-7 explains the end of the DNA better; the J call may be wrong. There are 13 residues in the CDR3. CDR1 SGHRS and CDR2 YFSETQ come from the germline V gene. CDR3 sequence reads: CASSLMQGYEQYF. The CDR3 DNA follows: TGCGCCAGCAGCTTGATGCAGGGCTACGAGCAGTACTTC.

CDR3 loop: CASSVGRGGIQETQYF. In DNA form, the CDR3 reads TGTGCCAGCAGTGTGGGGCGGGGGGGCATCCAAGAGACCCAGTACTTC. The chain links TRBV6-1 to TRBJ2-5; 9 positions agree with TRBD2. The CDR3 spans 16 residues. Per germline, CDR1 MNHNS and CDR2 SASEGT. J was trimmed by 1 base and V by 4 bases; bases with no gene match: 7.

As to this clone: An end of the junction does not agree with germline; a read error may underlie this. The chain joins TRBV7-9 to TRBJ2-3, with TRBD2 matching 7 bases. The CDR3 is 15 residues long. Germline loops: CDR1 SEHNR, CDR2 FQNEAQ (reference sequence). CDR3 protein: CSSSLYKRGTDTQYF. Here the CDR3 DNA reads TGTTCCAGCAGCTTATACAAGCGGGGAACAGATACGCAGTATTTT.

The CDR3 DNA is TGTGCCTGGAGTGTGGCGGGACTAATCACAGATACGCAGTATTTT. It translates to CAWSVAGLITDTQYF. This chain joins TRBV30 and TRBJ2-3; TRBD2 matches at 7 bases. Germline loops: CDR1 GTSNPN, CDR2 SVGIG (reference sequence). There are 15 residues in the CDR3. The trim removed 0 bases at V and 2 bases at J, leaving 5 bases unmatched.

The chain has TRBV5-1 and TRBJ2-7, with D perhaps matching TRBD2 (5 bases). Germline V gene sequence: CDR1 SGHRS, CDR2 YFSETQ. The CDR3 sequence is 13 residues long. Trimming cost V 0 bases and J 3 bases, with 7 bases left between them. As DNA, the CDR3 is TGCGCCAGCAGCTTGGCCGCGGGCTACGAGCAGTACTTC. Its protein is CASSLAAGYEQYF.

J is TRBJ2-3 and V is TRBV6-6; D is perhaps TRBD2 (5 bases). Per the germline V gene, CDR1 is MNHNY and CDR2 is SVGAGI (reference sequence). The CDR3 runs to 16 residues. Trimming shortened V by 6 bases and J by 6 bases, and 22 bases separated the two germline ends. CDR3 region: CASSRLLGGGGDTQYF. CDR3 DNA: TGTGCCAGCAGCCGTCTCCTTGGAGGTGGTGGGGATACGCAGTATTTT.

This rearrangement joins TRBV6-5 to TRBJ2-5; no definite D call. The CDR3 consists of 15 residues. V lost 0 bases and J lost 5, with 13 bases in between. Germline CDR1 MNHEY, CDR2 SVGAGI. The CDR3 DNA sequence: TGTGCCAGCAGTTACTCCCTCGACCAGGCGGAGACCCAGTACTTC. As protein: CASSYSLDQAETQYF.

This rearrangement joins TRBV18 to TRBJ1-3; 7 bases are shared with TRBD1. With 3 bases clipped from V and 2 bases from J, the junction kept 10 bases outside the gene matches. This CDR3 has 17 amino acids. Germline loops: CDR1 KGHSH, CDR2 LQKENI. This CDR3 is CASSPTLQGPPGNTIYF. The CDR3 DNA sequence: TGTGCCAGCTCACCGACCTTACAGGGGCCCCCTGGAAACACCATATATTTT.

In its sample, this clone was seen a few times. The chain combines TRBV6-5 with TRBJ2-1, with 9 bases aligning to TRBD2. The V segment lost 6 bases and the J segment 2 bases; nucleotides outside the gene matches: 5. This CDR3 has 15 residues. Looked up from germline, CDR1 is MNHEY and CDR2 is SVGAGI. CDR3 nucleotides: TGTGCCAGCAGCCCCGGGACTAGCACCTACAATGAGCAGTTCTTC. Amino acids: CASSPGTSTYNEQFF.

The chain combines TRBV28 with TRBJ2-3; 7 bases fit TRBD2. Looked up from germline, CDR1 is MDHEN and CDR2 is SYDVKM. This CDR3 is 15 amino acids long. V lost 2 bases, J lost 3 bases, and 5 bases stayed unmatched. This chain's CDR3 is CASSLRGGGTDTQYF. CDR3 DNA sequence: TGTGCCAGCAGTTTACGCGGGGGTGGTACAGATACGCAGTATTTT.

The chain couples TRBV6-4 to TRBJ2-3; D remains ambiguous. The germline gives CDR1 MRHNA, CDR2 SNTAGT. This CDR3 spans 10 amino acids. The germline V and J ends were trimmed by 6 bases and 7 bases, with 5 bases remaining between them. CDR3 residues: CASRQNTQYF. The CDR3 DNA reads TGTGCCAGCAGACAGAATACGCAGTATTTT.

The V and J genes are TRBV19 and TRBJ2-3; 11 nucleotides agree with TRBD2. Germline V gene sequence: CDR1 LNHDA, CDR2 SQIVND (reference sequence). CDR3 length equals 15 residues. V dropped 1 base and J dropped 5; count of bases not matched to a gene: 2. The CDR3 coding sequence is TGTGCCAGTAGTATAGTAGGGACTAGCGGAGATACGCAGTATTTT. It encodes CASSIVGTSGDTQYF.

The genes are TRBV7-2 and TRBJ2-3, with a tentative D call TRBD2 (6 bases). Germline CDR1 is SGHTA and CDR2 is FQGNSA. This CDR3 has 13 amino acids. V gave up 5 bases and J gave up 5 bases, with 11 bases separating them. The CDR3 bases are TGTGCCAGCAGCCCGGGAGTTAAAGATACGCAGTATTTT. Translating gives CASSPGVKDTQYF.

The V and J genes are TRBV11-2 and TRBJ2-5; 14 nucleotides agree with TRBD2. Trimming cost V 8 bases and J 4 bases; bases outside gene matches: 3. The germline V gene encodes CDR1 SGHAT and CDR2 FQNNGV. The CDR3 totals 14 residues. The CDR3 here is CASRLAGGTETQYF. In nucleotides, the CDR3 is TGTGCCAGCCGACTAGCGGGAGGGACAGAGACCCAGTACTTC.

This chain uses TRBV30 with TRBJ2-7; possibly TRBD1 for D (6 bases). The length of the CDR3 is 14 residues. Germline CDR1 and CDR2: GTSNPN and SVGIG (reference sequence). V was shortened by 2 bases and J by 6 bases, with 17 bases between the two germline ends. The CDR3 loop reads CAWSPQGRRGEQYF. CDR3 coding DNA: TGTGCCTGGAGTCCCCAGGGGCGACGCGGCGAGCAGTACTTC.

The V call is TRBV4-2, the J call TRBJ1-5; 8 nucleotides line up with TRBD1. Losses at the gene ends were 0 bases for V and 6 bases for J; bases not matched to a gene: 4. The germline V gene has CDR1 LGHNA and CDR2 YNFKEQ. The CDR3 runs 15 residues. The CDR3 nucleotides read TGTGCCAGCAGCCAAGAACAGGGGGTCAGTCAGCCCCAGCATTTT. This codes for CASSQEQGVSQPQHF.

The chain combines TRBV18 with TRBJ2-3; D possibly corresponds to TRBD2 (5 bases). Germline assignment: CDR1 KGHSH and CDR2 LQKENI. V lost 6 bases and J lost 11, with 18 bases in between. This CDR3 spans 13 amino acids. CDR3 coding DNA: TGTGCCAGCTCCCCCGGGGTTGGATATGGGCAGTATTTT. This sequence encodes CASSPGVGYGQYF.

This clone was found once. The CDR3 is CASSQTDRVGSGYTF. The DNA for the CDR3 is TGCGCCAGCAGCCAGACGGACAGGGTCGGTAGTGGCTACACCTTC. The chain employs TRBV4-3 and TRBJ1-2; 8 nucleotides align to TRBD1. The CDR3 covers 15 residues. Germline trimming cut 3 bases from V and 7 bases from J; bases unmatched to any gene: 10. Germline V gene lookup returns CDR1 LGHNA and CDR2 YSLEER.

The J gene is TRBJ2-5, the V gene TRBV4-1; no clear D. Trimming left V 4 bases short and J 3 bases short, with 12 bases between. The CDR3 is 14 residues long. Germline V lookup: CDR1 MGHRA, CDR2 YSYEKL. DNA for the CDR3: TGCGCCAGCAGCCTTGGTAACGGAGAAGAGACCCAGTACTTC. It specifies CASSLGNGEETQYF.

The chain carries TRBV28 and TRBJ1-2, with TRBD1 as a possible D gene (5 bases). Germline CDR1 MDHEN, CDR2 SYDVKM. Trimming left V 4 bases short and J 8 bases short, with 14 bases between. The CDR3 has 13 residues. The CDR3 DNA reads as TGTGCCAGCAGTTCACCCTCCCGGGGGGGCTACACCTTC. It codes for CASSSPSRGGYTF.

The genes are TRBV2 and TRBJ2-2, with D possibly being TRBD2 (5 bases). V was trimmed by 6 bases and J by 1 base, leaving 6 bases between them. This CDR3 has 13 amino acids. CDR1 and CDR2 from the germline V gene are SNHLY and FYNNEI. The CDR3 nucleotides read TGTGCCAGCAGGGCGGGGAACACCGGGGAGCTGTTTTTT. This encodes CASRAGNTGELFF.

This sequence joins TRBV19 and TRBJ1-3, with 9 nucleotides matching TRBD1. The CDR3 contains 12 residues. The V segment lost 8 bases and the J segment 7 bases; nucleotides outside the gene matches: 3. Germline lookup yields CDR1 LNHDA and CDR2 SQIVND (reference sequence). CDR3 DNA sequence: TGTGCCAGTGAACAGGGGGCTAACACCATATATTTT. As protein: CASEQGANTIYF.